Below are 17 T cell receptor beta chains sequenced from a single sample in a study of shared clonotypes between healthy human individuals. CD45RO-negative, CCR7-selected cells formed the naive CD8 fraction, which excluded terminally differentiated effector memory CD45RA+ cells. Sequencing used immunoSEQ multiplex PCR; TCRdb keeps in-frame clones, though not all of them. The sample lists around 560,000 clones, 90% to 95% occurring once. The source material was naive CD8+ T cells sorted from blood. These receptor sequences come from a woman aged 25 to 39 in good health.

This clone was seen a single time. This sequence joins TRBV7-8 and TRBJ2-1; unclear D gene. Looked up from germline, CDR1 is SGHVS and CDR2 is FQNEAQ. V lost 5 bases, J lost 0 bases, and 17 bases lay in between. This CDR3 region has 17 residues. CDR3 sequence (DNA): TGTGCCAGCAGCACCACGTCTCCCGGCCGCTCCTACAATGAGCAGTTCTTC. Encoded protein: CASSTTSPGRSYNEQFF.

This sequence joins TRBV6-6 and TRBJ2-2, with D unresolved. The CDR3 has 12 residues. Germline V lookup: CDR1 MNHNY, CDR2 SVGAGI (reference sequence). V lost 11 bases and J lost 1, with 8 bases in between. This CDR3 reads CASSLNTGELFF. The CDR3 nucleotides are TGTGCCTCCTCTTTGAACACCGGGGAGCTGTTTTTT.

This clone was recorded only once. This chain connects TRBV13 to TRBJ2-1; D may be TRBD1 (5 bases). Looked up from germline, CDR1 is PRHDT and CDR2 is FYEKMQ (reference sequence). The CDR3 loop spans 13 amino acids. The V end was cut by 0 bases, the J end by 7 bases, with 7 bases between. CDR3 sequence reads: CASSLGRTNEQFF. The CDR3, as DNA: TGTGCCAGCAGCTTAGGACGGACAAATGAGCAGTTCTTC.

This chain connects TRBV7-9 to TRBJ2-1; D is perhaps TRBD2 (6 bases). Germline CDR1 reads SEHNR; CDR2 reads FQNEAQ (reference sequence). This CDR3 region has 15 residues. The V end lost 3 bases, the J end lost 5 bases, and 14 bases lay between the germline ends. Written as DNA, the CDR3 is TGTGCCAGCAGCTTTCCGGGAGAGCCAGACAATGAGCAGTTCTTC. Its translation is CASSFPGEPDNEQFF.

The chain couples TRBV7-9 to TRBJ1-4; possibly TRBD1 for D (5 bases). CDR3 length: 16 residues. Germline-derived CDR1 and CDR2 are SEHNR and FQNEAQ (reference sequence). Deletions cut 5 bases from V and 6 bases from J, with 19 bases between. In DNA, the CDR3 is TGTGCCAGCAGCCCGCGACATGGGCAGGGAGATGAAAAACTGTTTTTT. The encoded protein is CASSPRHGQGDEKLFF.

The chain couples TRBV27 to TRBJ2-5; the match to TRBD1 covers 10 bases. CDR3 length: 16 residues. The germline V gene has CDR1 MNHEY and CDR2 SMNVEV (reference sequence). After removal of 6 bases from V and 6 bases from J, the junction contained 13 bases not matched to a gene. CDR3 sequence reads: CASRLSPGTGEKTQYF. CDR3 in DNA: TGTGCCAGCAGACTTTCCCCCGGGACAGGGGAAAAGACCCAGTACTTC.

This clone was seen just once. The chain is built from TRBV7-9 and TRBJ1-1; 7 bases are a match to TRBD1. The trim removed 1 base at V and 0 bases at J, leaving 14 bases unmatched. The CDR3 runs 19 residues. In germline, CDR1 is SEHNR, CDR2 FQNEAQ (reference sequence). This CDR3 reads CASSLVRVTGAQLNTEAFF. CDR3 DNA sequence: TGTGCCAGCAGCTTAGTACGAGTAACAGGGGCGCAATTGAACACTGAAGCTTTCTTT.

The chain is built from TRBV19 and TRBJ1-5, with unresolved D. Germline CDR1 and CDR2: LNHDA and SQIVND (reference sequence). The V end lost 3 bases, the J end lost 9 bases, and 9 bases lay between the germline ends. This CDR3 region has 12 residues. The CDR3 region is CASSINSGPQHF. CDR3 nucleotide sequence: TGTGCCAGTAGTATTAACTCGGGGCCCCAGCATTTT.

The genes are TRBV5-5 and TRBJ2-7; 7 positions agree with TRBD1. Losses at the gene ends were 4 bases for V and 5 bases for J; bases not matched to a gene: 9. Germline V CDR1 and CDR2: SGHKS, YYEKEE (reference sequence). CDR3 length equals 14 residues. CDR3 residues: CASSLDRVENEQYF. CDR3 DNA: TGTGCCAGCAGCCTTGACAGGGTGGAAAACGAGCAGTACTTC.

The chain recombines TRBV11-2 with TRBJ2-2; TRBD2 matches 8 bases. The junction had 11 bases not matched to a gene; V was cut back by 0 bases and J by 5 bases. This CDR3 spans 18 amino acids. In germline, CDR1 is SGHAT, CDR2 FQNNGV. DNA for the CDR3: TGTGCCAGCAGCTTAGATCCGGTTCTTAGCGGGACTACCGGGGAGCTGTTTTTT. Protein product: CASSLDPVLSGTTGELFF.

This clone was seen once. The chain employs TRBV25-1 and TRBJ2-7, with 9 bases lining up with TRBD1. Germline values: CDR1 MGHDK, CDR2 SYGVNS. V shed 4 bases and J 2 bases; nucleotides not matched to a gene: 9. This CDR3 is 16 amino acids long. The CDR3 is CASSGRGGQGTYEQYF. The CDR3 bases are TGTGCCAGCAGTGGGCGCGGGGGACAGGGAACCTACGAGCAGTACTTC.

This chain joins TRBV5-4 and TRBJ1-4; D possibly corresponds to TRBD1 (6 bases). CDR1 and CDR2 from the germline V gene are SGHNT and YYREEE (reference sequence). V was clipped by 1 base and J by 2 bases, with 12 bases between them. The CDR3 length is 16 residues. CDR3 nucleotides: TGTGCCAGCAGCTTGTCAACAGGGAGCACTAATGAAAAACTGTTTTTT. It translates to CASSLSTGSTNEKLFF.

The chain joins TRBV14 to TRBJ1-1, with TRBD1 matching 7 bases. Germline V gives CDR1 SGHDN, CDR2 FVKESK. Losses at the gene ends were 7 bases for V and 4 bases for J; bases not matched to a gene: 9. This CDR3 spans 14 amino acids. The CDR3 DNA follows: TGTGCCAGCAACGAAGGGGGCGCCGGCACTGAAGCTTTCTTT. The encoded protein is CASNEGGAGTEAFF.

The V gene is TRBV27, the J gene TRBJ2-7, with 10 bases matching TRBD2. Germline loops: CDR1 MNHEY, CDR2 SMNVEV (reference sequence). This CDR3 has 15 residues. V was clipped by 5 bases and J by 0 bases; unmatched bases: 4. The CDR3 here is CASSHSGRPSYEQYF. The CDR3 DNA follows: TGTGCCAGCAGTCATAGCGGGAGGCCCTCCTACGAGCAGTACTTC.

The rearrangement links TRBV13 to TRBJ2-1, with 8 bases aligning to TRBD2. J gave up 5 bases and V 0 bases, and 6 bases lay outside the gene matches. The V gene's germline CDR1 is PRHDT and CDR2 FYEKMQ (reference sequence). This CDR3 is built from 16 residues. The CDR3 nucleotides are TGTGCCAGCAGCTTAGGCCCGGGAGGGCCTCACAATGAGCAGTTCTTC. It codes for CASSLGPGGPHNEQFF.

The chain employs TRBV10-3 and TRBJ2-1, with TRBD2 identical over 14 bases. Germline loops: CDR1 ENHRY, CDR2 SYGVKD. The CDR3 covers 24 residues. V gave up 1 base and J gave up 0 bases; unmatched junction bases: 20. The CDR3 loop reads CAISEWLAGGTSGSPPASYNEQFF. CDR3 nucleotide sequence: TGTGCCATCAGTGAGTGGTTGGCAGGGGGGACTAGCGGGAGTCCCCCCGCCTCCTACAATGAGCAGTTCTTC.

Only one count was recorded for this clone. The rearrangement uses TRBV19 and TRBJ1-6, with D unresolved. Germline CDR1 is LNHDA and CDR2 is SQIVND (reference sequence). The V end lost 5 bases, the J end lost 8 bases, and 10 bases lay between the germline ends. CDR3 size: 13 residues. CDR3 sequence (DNA): TGTGCCAGTAGTCTCCCAGGCGATTCACCCCTCCACTTT. This sequence encodes CASSLPGDSPLHF.